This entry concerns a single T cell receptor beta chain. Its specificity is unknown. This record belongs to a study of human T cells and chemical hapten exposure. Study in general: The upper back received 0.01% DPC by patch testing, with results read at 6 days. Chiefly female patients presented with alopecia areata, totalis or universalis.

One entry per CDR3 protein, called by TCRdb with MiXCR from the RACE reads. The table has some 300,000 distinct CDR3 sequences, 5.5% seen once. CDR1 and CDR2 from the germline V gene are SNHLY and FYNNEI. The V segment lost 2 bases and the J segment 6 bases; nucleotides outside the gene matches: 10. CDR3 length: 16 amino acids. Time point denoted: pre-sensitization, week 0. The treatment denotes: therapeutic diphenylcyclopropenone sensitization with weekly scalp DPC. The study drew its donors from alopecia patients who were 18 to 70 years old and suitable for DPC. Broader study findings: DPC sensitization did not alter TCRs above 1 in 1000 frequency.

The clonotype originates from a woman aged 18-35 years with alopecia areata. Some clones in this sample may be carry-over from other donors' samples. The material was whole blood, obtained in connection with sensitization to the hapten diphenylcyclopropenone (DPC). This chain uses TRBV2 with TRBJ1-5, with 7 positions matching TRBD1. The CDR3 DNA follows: TGTGCCAGCAGTGAATTGATGTACGCAGGGGGTCAGCCCCAGCATTTT. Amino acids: CASSELMYAGGQPQHF.